This TCR beta chain was identified in a study of cytomegalovirus exposure and HLA in healthy donors. Germline V gene lookup returns CDR1 LNHDA and CDR2 SQIVND (reference sequence). CDR3 size: 15 residues. Germline trimming cut 6 bases from V and 5 bases from J; bases unmatched to any gene: 9. Study-level findings and limits: Fewer N-insertions (relative to the roughly 630-donor mean) were reportedly seen in an Asian-associated ancestry cluster in a later analysis. CMV serostatus was the only recorded immune exposure for donors. Some highly shared sequence variants likely arose as a pipeline artifact. Rare sequences made up most TCRs, while some public TCRs were found in many donors.

With 60 Vbeta and 13 Jbeta primers, the PCR was carried out. Sequencing used immunoSEQ multiplex PCR; TCRdb keeps in-frame clones, though not all of them. The profile shows 130,000 or so clones, approximately 77% of them singletons. Details on this clone: Its antigen is not identified.

Sequencing was carried out using PBMCs. The genes are TRBV19 and TRBJ2-2; 7 positions agree with TRBD2. This sequence was found in a woman aged 55-69 years in good health and CMV-seronegative. The CDR3 spells CASSTAGERTGELFF. The CDR3 nucleotides read TGTGCCAGTAGCACCGCGGGGGAAAGGACCGGGGAGCTGTTTTTT. The whole variable domain, filled in from reference TRBV19 and TRBJ2-2, reads DGGITQSPKYLFRKEGQNVTLSCEQNLNHDAMYWYRQDPGQGLRLIYYSQIVNDFQKGDIAEGYSVSREKKESFPLTVTSAQKNPTAFYLCASSTAGERTGELFFGEGSRLTVL.